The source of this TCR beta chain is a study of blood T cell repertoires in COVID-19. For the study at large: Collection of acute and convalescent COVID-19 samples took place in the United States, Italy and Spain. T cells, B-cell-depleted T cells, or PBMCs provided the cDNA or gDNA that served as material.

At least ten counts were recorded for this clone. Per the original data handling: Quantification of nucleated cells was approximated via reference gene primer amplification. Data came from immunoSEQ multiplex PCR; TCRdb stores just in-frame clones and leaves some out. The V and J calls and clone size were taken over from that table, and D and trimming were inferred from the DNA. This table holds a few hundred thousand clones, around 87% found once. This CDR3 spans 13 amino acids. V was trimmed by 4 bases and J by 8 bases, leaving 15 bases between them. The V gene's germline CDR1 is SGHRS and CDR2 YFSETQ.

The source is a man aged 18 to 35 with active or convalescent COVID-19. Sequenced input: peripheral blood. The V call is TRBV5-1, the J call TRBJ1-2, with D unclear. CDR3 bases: TGCGCCAGCAGCCCACGTCCCTCTGAGGGCTACACCTTC. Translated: CASSPRPSEGYTF.